This T cell receptor beta chain was captured by sequencing in a study of CD8 T cells in Susac syndrome. Germline values: CDR1 SGHAT, CDR2 FQNNGV. The V gene lost 3 bases and the J gene lost 3 bases, with 4 bases spanning the gap. The CDR3 has 12 amino acids. Random hexamers primed reverse transcription of about 0.45 to 1 ug RNA. Each CDR3 protein is one row after TCRdb ran MiXCR on the immunoSEQ multiplex PCR reads. The sample has fewer than 80,000 distinct CDR3 sequences; over 85% are singletons. The gene calls are TRBV11-2 and TRBJ2-3; D not resolved. This receptor was obtained from a human donor with multiple sclerosis. The sample consisted of CD8+ T cells from PBMCs. In DNA, the CDR3 is TGTGCCAGCAGCTTGTGGACAGATACGCAGTATTTT. This sequence encodes CASSLWTDTQYF.